This TCR beta chain comes out of a study of spatial heterogeneity in lung cancer. TCRdb redid the calling of the 5' RACE reads with MiXCR, one entry per CDR3 protein. Found here are 9,500 to 14,000 distinct CDR3 sequences, around 3.5% of them singletons; the top ten hold approximately 55%. This clonotype was seen ten or more times. Found in a library prepared for alpha chains, this beta chain is an off-target read, and its abundance has little meaning. Time point in this sample: sample taken at primary tumor resection. The authors sequenced whole RNA from tumor, nontumor lung or frozen PBMC without sorting. The CDR3 contains 13 residues. Germline V CDR1 and CDR2: SGHKS, YYEKEE (reference sequence). Trimming took 4 bases from V and 1 from J; bases not matched to a gene: 1.

The rearrangement links TRBV5-5 to TRBJ1-2, with 7 bases lining up with TRBD1. The TCR sequence derives from a female donor with early-stage non-small cell lung cancer. Sequencing used PBMCs, obtained at surgery. The CDR3 DNA reads as TGTGCCAGCAGCCGGGACAGTAACTATGGCTACACCTTC. This sequence encodes CASSRDSNYGYTF.